The 21 T cell receptor beta chains given below trace back to one sample, sequenced in a study of cytotoxic CD8 clonotypes in ibrutinib-treated CLL. Libraries were prepared by immunoSEQ multiplex PCR; TCRdb keeps only in-frame clonotypes and omits some of them. The repertoire consists of around 250,000 clones, with 70% occurring once and the leading ten covering 15%. Sample: PBMCs, taken after 24 months of ibrutinib treatment. Every receptor here comes from a human donor with chronic lymphocytic leukemia.

The CDR3 DNA reads as TGTGCCAGTAGTCCTGGTAGGACTAGCAACGAGCAGTACTTC. Its translation is CASSPGRTSNEQYF. This chain uses TRBV19 with TRBJ2-7; 8 positions agree with TRBD2. The junction had 8 bases not matched to a gene; V was cut back by 5 bases and J by 5 bases. The CDR3 has 14 amino acids. CDR1 LNHDA and CDR2 SQIVND come from the germline V gene (reference sequence).

The chain combines TRBV5-6 with TRBJ2-7, with 8 bases lining up with TRBD1. With V trimmed by 4 bases and J by 0 bases, 9 bases remained unmatched. Germline V CDR1 and CDR2: SGHDT, YYEEEE. The CDR3 loop spans 16 amino acids. This CDR3 is CASSPSGGLLSYEQYF. CDR3 coding DNA: TGTGCCAGCAGCCCATCAGGGGGCCTACTCTCCTACGAGCAGTACTTC.

This clone was observed a handful of times. The J gene is TRBJ2-5, the V gene TRBV5-1; TRBD2 matches 13 bases. With 3 bases clipped from V and 4 bases from J, the junction kept 3 bases outside the gene matches. The CDR3 is 15 residues long. From germline, CDR1 is SGHRS and CDR2 YFSETQ. CDR3 sequence: CASSYGLAGVETQYF. CDR3 coding DNA: TGCGCCAGCAGCTATGGACTAGCGGGAGTAGAGACCCAGTACTTC.

CDR3 region: CSVRPLMETQYF. CDR3 in DNA: TGCAGCGTTCGGCCACTAATGGAGACCCAGTACTTC. The chain carries TRBV29-1 and TRBJ2-5; the D is unclear. The CDR3 spans 12 residues. Trimming removed 5 bases from V and 5 bases from J, with 12 bases in between. Germline CDR1 reads SQVTM; CDR2 reads ANQGSEA.

The rearrangement uses TRBV6-5 and TRBJ2-7, with D hard to call. This CDR3 spans 15 amino acids. V shed 5 bases and J shed 1 base, with 15 bases lying between them. Germline V gene sequence: CDR1 MNHEY, CDR2 SVGAGI. In nucleotides, the CDR3 is TGTGCCAGCAGTAAGTCGGATTGGGGATCCTACGAGCAGTACTTC. Translation gives CASSKSDWGSYEQYF.

The chain employs TRBV7-3 and TRBJ2-2; 7 bases are a match to TRBD1. This CDR3 spans 15 amino acids. V was clipped by 4 bases and J by 1 base; unmatched bases: 3. Per germline, CDR1 SGHTA and CDR2 FQGTGA. The CDR3 DNA is TGTGCCAGCAGCTCGACAGGGATGAACACCGGGGAGCTGTTTTTT. It is translated as CASSSTGMNTGELFF.

This chain joins TRBV19 and TRBJ1-1, with unresolved D. V gave up 6 bases and J gave up 6 bases, with 17 bases separating them. Germline CDR1 and CDR2: LNHDA and SQIVND (reference sequence). The CDR3 sequence is 14 residues long. CDR3 sequence: CASSLWTGTAEAFF. The CDR3 DNA sequence: TGTGCCAGTAGCCTTTGGACCGGAACGGCTGAAGCTTTCTTT.

This clone was observed a few times. The chain links TRBV25-1 to TRBJ2-7; D remains unclear. The germline V gene encodes CDR1 MGHDK and CDR2 SYGVNS. There are 12 residues in the CDR3. V was pared by 2 bases and J by 4 bases, with 6 bases between. CDR3 region: CASSEKTYEQYF. Here the CDR3 DNA reads TGTGCCAGCAGTGAAAAGACGTACGAGCAGTACTTC.

This chain uses TRBV5-1 with TRBJ2-1; no clear D. The V gene lost 4 bases and the J gene lost 0 bases, with 11 bases spanning the gap. CDR3 length equals 15 residues. Germline V gene lookup returns CDR1 SGHRS and CDR2 YFSETQ. DNA for the CDR3: TGCGCCAGCAGCCCGTCGCCGAGCTCCTACAATGAGCAGTTCTTC. It encodes CASSPSPSSYNEQFF.

The chain links TRBV7-2 to TRBJ1-1; D is undetermined. V gave up 5 bases and J gave up 8 bases, with 9 bases separating them. The CDR3 is made up of 11 amino acids. Germline CDR1 and CDR2: SGHTA and FQGNSA. The CDR3 sequence is CASSPLGEAFF. DNA of the CDR3: TGTGCCAGCAGCCCTCTGGGAGAAGCTTTCTTT.

The chain couples TRBV15 to TRBJ2-5, with D uncertain. The CDR3 consists of 15 residues. Trimming left V 0 bases short and J 7 bases short, with 15 bases between. Germline loops: CDR1 LNHNV, CDR2 YYDKDF (reference sequence). CDR3 protein: CATSRDRGRTATQYF. CDR3 bases: TGTGCCACCAGCAGAGATCGCGGACGGACGGCGACCCAGTACTTC.

The rearrangement joins TRBV18 to TRBJ2-5; 7 bases line up with TRBD2. Germline loops: CDR1 KGHSH, CDR2 LQKENI. The V and J ends lost 0 bases and 2 bases, in that order; junction bases with no gene match: 3. There are 15 residues in the CDR3. The DNA of the CDR3 is TGTGCCAGCTCACCACCCGGACTAGATCAAGAGACCCAGTACTTC. The encoded protein is CASSPPGLDQETQYF.

This clone was detected a few times. The chain employs TRBV28 and TRBJ1-1; D not resolved. The CDR3 spans 12 residues. Germline V CDR1 and CDR2: MDHEN, SYDVKM. With 3 bases removed from V and 5 bases from J, the gap between germline ends came to 7 bases. The CDR3 is CASSFSLTEAFF. CDR3 in DNA: TGTGCCAGCAGTTTTTCCCTGACTGAAGCTTTCTTT.

V and J are TRBV11-2 and TRBJ2-1; D gene uncertain. This CDR3 has 12 amino acids. V dropped 4 bases and J dropped 14 bases, with 15 bases sitting between them. From germline, CDR1 is SGHAT and CDR2 FQNNGV. As DNA, the CDR3 is TGTGCCAGCAGCTACTCGGGCACTCGCGAGTTCTTC. As protein: CASSYSGTREFF.

The genes are TRBV5-1 and TRBJ2-5, with 9 nucleotides matching TRBD1. CDR1 SGHRS and CDR2 YFSETQ come from the germline V gene. V was pared by 1 base and J by 1 base, with 2 bases of the junction left unmatched. The CDR3 sequence is 15 residues long. CDR3: CASSLLGQGQETQYF. DNA of the CDR3: TGCGCCAGCAGCTTGCTGGGACAGGGCCAAGAGACCCAGTACTTC.

The chain combines TRBV1 with TRBJ1-2. TRBV1 is deemed a pseudogene. CDR3 size: 15 residues. The chain's CDR3 is CTSSQDKRANYGYTF. For the CDR3, the DNA is TGCACCAGCAGCCAAGATAAGAGGGCGAACTATGGCTACACCTTC.

The chain recombines TRBV9 with TRBJ2-3; D is unresolved. The germline V and J ends were trimmed by 1 base and 0 bases, with 9 bases remaining between them. The CDR3 covers 15 residues. Germline CDR1 and CDR2: SGDLS and YYNGEE. Here the CDR3 reads CASSVRSGSTDTQYF. DNA of the CDR3: TGTGCCAGCAGCGTACGGTCCGGGAGCACAGATACGCAGTATTTT.

The chain combines TRBV9 with TRBJ2-7; D not resolved. V lost 4 bases and J 2 bases, leaving 10 bases between the germline ends. This CDR3 spans 13 amino acids. In germline, CDR1 is SGDLS, CDR2 YYNGEE. CDR3 sequence: CASSSSGAYEQYF. CDR3 bases: TGTGCCAGCAGCTCTTCGGGCGCCTACGAGCAGTACTTC.

The V call is TRBV28, the J call TRBJ2-1; 10 bases agree with TRBD2. J lost 10 bases, V lost 3 bases, and 9 bases had no gene match. CDR3 length: 15 amino acids. Germline V gene sequence: CDR1 MDHEN, CDR2 SYDVKM. The CDR3: CASSFWASGSPEQFF. The CDR3 DNA reads TGTGCCAGCAGTTTTTGGGCTAGCGGGAGCCCCGAGCAGTTCTTC.

The chain couples TRBV2 to TRBJ2-3; TRBD1 might be the D (5 bases). The germline V gene encodes CDR1 SNHLY and CDR2 FYNNEI. Trimming stripped 7 bases from V and 9 bases from J, with 14 bases between. There are 12 residues in the CDR3. The chain's CDR3 is CASNTPKGTQYF. The DNA for the CDR3 is TGTGCCAGCAACACTCCTAAGGGGACGCAGTATTTT.

The sample holds a few counts of this clone. CDR3 nucleotide sequence: TGTGCCAGCAGCGCGACCGGGACTAGCGAGTACAATGAGCAGTTCTTC. Translated, it gives CASSATGTSEYNEQFF. The chain has TRBV2 and TRBJ2-1, with TRBD2 matching 10 bases. The germline V gene encodes CDR1 SNHLY and CDR2 FYNNEI. The CDR3 totals 16 residues. V lost 6 bases to trimming and J lost 4 bases; unmatched junction nucleotides: 9. The whole variable domain, filled in from reference TRBV2 and TRBJ2-1, reads EPEVTQTPSHQVTQMGQEVILRCVPISNHLYFYWYRQILGQKVEFLVSFYNNEISEKSEIFDDQFSVERPDGSNFTLKIRSTKLEDSAMYFCASSATGTSEYNEQFFGPGTRLTVL.